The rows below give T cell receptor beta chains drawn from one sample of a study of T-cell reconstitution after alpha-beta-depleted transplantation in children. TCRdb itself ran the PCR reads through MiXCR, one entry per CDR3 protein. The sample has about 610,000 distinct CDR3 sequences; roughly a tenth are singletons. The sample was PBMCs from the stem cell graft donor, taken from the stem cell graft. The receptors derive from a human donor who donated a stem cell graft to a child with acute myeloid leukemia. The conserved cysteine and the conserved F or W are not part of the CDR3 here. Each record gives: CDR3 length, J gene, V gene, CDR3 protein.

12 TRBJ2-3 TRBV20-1 SATGQPSTDTQY
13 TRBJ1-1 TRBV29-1 SASPGRRGNTEAF
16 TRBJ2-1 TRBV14 ASSQDTSGRASDNEQF
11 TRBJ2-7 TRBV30 AWGLGPGSEQY
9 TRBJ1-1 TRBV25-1 ASRNRGEAF
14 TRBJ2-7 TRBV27 ASSLDGLAGAYEQY
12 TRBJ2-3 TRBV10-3 AITETGPGDTQY
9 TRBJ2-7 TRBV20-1 SARDLGVLY
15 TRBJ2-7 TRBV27 ASSALPGTGARYEQY
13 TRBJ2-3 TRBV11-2 ASSSAAGPTDTQY
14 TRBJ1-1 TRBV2 ASSEPRGLMNTEAF
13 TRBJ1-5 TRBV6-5 ASSSEGAGNQPQH
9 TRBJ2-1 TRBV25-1 ASFSEFEEF
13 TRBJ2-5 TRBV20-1 SASPTSGRQETQY
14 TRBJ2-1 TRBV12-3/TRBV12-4 ASTESQLGSRDEQF
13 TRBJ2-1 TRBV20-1 SAPGLAGTWNEQF
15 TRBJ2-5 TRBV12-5 ASGVTSGKREIETQY
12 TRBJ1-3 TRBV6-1 ASSIGFSGNTIY
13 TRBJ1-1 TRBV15 ATSRDRALNTEAF
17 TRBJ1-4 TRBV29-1 SVEQPEDKQVQANEKLF
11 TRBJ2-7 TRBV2 ASARLAAGEQY
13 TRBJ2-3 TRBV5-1 ASSLAGLAGAPQY